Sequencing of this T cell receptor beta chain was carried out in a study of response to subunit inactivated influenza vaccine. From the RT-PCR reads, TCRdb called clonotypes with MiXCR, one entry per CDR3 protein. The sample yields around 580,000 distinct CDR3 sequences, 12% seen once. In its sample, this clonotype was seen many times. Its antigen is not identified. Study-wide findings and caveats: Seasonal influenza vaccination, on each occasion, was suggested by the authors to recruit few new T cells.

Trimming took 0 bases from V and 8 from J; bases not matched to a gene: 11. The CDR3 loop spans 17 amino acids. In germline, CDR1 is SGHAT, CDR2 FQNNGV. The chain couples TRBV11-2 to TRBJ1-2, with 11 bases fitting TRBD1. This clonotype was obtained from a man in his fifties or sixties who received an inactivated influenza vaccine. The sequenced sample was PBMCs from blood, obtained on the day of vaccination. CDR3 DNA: TGTGCCAGCAGCTTAGATCTTAGGACAGGGGGCCTGGTAGGCTACACCTTC. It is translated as CASSLDLRTGGLVGYTF.